This entry concerns a single TCR beta chain. The CDR3 runs to 13 residues. V was clipped by 3 bases and J by 3 bases, with 8 bases between them. Germline V gives CDR1 SNHLY, CDR2 FYNNEI. Assay used: immunoSEQ multiplex PCR; TCRdb lists only in-frame clones, some missing. The repertoire holds about 120,000 clones, roughly 92% seen once, with roughly 6% in the top ten. The data stem from a study of control samples from healthy donors and cancer patients. The rearrangement uses TRBV2 and TRBJ1-2, with a weak D call TRBD1 (5 bases). The TCR comes from a man aged 18 to 29 in good health. Sequenced input: blood. The CDR3 protein is CASSDREDYGYTF. The CDR3 DNA reads as TGTGCCAGCAGTGACAGGGAGGACTATGGCTACACCTTC.